Given below is one T cell receptor beta chain in context. Its antigen remains unidentified. This specimen comes from a study of cytomegalovirus exposure and HLA in healthy donors. Study-level points and caveats: The study designated about 180 TCR beta chains cytomegalovirus-associated. A prior analysis recorded that most TCR beta V segments were productive about 90% or about 30% of the time. Sequence variants that were highly shared formed a cluster that was likely a sequencing artifact.

The PCR contained 60 Vbeta and 13 Jbeta primers. The method was immunoSEQ multiplex PCR; TCRdb's version includes in-frame clones alone and lacks a portion of them. The repertoire holds about 130,000 clones, with approximately 80% as singletons. Germline values: CDR1 MDHEN, CDR2 SYDVKM. CDR3 length equals 13 residues. V was clipped by 4 bases and J by 8 bases, with 12 bases between them. The sequence was collected from a young man in good health and CMV-seronegative. V gene TRBV28 combines with J gene TRBJ1-3, with D tentatively TRBD1 (6 bases). The sample consisted of PBMCs. CDR3 protein: CASSSTPGDTIYF. The DNA of the CDR3 is TGTGCCAGCAGTTCTACCCCAGGGGACACCATATATTTT.